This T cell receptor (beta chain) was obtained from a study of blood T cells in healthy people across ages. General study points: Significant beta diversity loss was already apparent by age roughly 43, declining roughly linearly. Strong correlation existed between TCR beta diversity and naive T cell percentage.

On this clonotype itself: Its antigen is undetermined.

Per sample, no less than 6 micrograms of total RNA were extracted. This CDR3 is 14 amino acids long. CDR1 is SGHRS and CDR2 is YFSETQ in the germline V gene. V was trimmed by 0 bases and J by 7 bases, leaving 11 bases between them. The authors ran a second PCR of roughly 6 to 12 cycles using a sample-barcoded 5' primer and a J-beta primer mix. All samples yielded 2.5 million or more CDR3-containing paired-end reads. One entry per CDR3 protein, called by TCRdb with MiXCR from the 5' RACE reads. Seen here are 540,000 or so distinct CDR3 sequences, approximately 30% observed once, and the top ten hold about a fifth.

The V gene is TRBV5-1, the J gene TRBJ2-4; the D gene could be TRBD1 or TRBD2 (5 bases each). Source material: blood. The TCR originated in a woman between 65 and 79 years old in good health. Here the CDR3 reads CASSLVMGVNIQYF. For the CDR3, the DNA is TGCGCCAGCAGCTTGGTTATGGGGGTGAACATTCAGTACTTC. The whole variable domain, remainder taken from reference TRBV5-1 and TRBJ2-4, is KAGVTQTPRYLIKTRGQQVTLSCSPISGHRSVSWYQQTPGQGLQFLFEYFSETQRNKGNFPGRFSGRQFSNSRSEMNVSTLELGDSALYLCASSLVMGVNIQYFGAGTRLSVL.